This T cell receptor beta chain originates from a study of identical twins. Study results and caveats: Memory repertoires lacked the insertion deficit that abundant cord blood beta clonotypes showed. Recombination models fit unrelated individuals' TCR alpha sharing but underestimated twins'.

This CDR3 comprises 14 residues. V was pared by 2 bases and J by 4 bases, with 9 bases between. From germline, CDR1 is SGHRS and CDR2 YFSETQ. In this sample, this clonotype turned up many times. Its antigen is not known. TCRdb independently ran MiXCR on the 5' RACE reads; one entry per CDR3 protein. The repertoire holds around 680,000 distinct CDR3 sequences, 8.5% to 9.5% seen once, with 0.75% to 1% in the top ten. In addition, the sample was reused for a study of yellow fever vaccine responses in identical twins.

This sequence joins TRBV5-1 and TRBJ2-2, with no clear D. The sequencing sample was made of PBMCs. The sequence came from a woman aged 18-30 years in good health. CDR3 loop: CASSLKQPTGELFF. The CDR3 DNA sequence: TGCGCCAGCAGCTTAAAACAACCCACCGGGGAGCTGTTTTTT. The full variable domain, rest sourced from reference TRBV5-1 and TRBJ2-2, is KAGVTQTPRYLIKTRGQQVTLSCSPISGHRSVSWYQQTPGQGLQFLFEYFSETQRNKGNFPGRFSGRQFSNSRSEMNVSTLELGDSALYLCASSLKQPTGELFFGEGSRLTVL.